Included here is one T cell receptor (beta chain) sequence, with context. The trim removed 3 bases at V and 0 bases at J, leaving 4 bases unmatched. Germline CDR1 reads MNHEY; CDR2 reads SMNVEV (reference sequence). This CDR3 spans 17 amino acids. These data are taken from a study of blood T cell repertoires in COVID-19. As handled by the study authors: The assay estimated nucleated cells by amplifying reference gene primers. Only in-frame clones appear in the TCRdb table, and some are missing; sequencing was by immunoSEQ multiplex PCR. That table gives V, J and clone size, and the DNA gave D and trimming. This sample has over 130,000 clones, with around 73% found just once.

The TCR sequence derives from a woman aged 45-65 years with active or convalescent COVID-19. Sequencing used peripheral blood. V gene TRBV27 combines with J gene TRBJ2-2; 10 bases are a match to TRBD2. The CDR3 DNA sequence: TGTGCCAGCAGTTTCCGGCTAGCGGGGGCGAACACCGGGGAGCTGTTTTTT. This codes for CASSFRLAGANTGELFF.